Below are 3 T cell receptor beta chains sequenced from a single sample in a study of T cell responses to AZD1222 COVID-19 vaccine. Only in-frame clones appear in the TCRdb table, and some are missing; sequencing was by immunoSEQ multiplex PCR. The sample holds nearly 110,000 clones, 90% to 95% seen once. The material was peripheral blood, obtained on day 0 of AZD1222 vaccination. These receptors all come from an adult in good health.

The gene calls are TRBV6-5 and TRBJ2-3; unclear D gene. This CDR3 region has 11 residues. Trimming took 7 bases from V and 6 from J, leaving 8 bases between them. Germline V gene data show CDR1 as MNHEY and CDR2 as SVGAGI. The DNA for the CDR3 is TGTGCCAGCACCGGAGTCGATACGCAGTATTTT. Translated: CASTGVDTQYF.

This clone turned up a few times. V gene TRBV4-1 combines with J gene TRBJ2-7; 9 bases match TRBD1. The CDR3 runs 16 residues. Germline loops: CDR1 MGHRA, CDR2 YSYEKL. Trimming cost V 0 bases and J 2 bases; bases outside gene matches: 5. As DNA, the CDR3 is TGCGCCAGCAGCCAAGAGGGGACAGGGAGAGCCTACGAGCAGTACTTC. Translated, it gives CASSQEGTGRAYEQYF.

DNA of the CDR3: TGTGCCAGCAGCTTTCAAGCAACTAATGAAAAACTGTTTTTT. Translation: CASSFQATNEKLFF. This rearrangement joins TRBV7-2 to TRBJ1-4; D is ambiguous. The CDR3 runs 14 residues. V was cut by 3 bases and J by 0 bases, with 5 bases left in between. The V gene's germline CDR1 is SGHTA and CDR2 FQGNSA.